The clone carrying this T cell receptor beta chain came up many times. These data come from a study of blood T cell repertoires in COVID-19. About the research overall: The cDNA or gDNA used as material had been derived from T cells, B-cell-depleted T cells, or PBMCs.

Method: immunoSEQ multiplex PCR; TCRdb's copy keeps in-frame clones and lacks some. The table lists more than 200,000 clones, just over 85% of them singletons. Trimming removed 11 bases from V and 6 bases from J; junction bases left unmatched: 14. This CDR3 contains 15 residues. Germline V lookup: CDR1 SNHLY, CDR2 FYNNEI. This TCR derives from a man aged 35-49 years who had recovered from COVID-19. The chain is built from TRBV2 and TRBJ2-1, with 9 bases lining up with TRBD2. The specimen was PBMCs or T cells enriched from blood (not recorded which). DNA for the CDR3: TGTGCCCACCAAGGGACTAGCTTCCATAGCAATGAGCAGTTCTTC. Translated, it gives CAHQGTSFHSNEQFF. Full variable domain (rest looked up from reference TRBV2 and TRBJ2-1): EPEVTQTPSHQVTQMGQEVILRCVPISNHLYFYWYRQILGQKVEFLVSFYNNEISEKSEIFDDQFSVERPDGSNFTLKIRSTKLEDSAMYFCAHQGTSFHSNEQFFGPGTRLTVL.